The clone carrying this T cell receptor beta chain was found a few times. The sample originates from a study of identical twins. A template switching step contributed a universal primer site, while unique molecular identifiers were present in the cDNA. Via MiXCR, TCRdb re-called the 5' RACE reads, giving one row per CDR3 protein. In the table there are around 250,000 distinct CDR3 sequences, about 8.3% of which are singletons. V was pared by 2 bases and J by 4 bases, with 20 bases between. The CDR3 is 16 amino acids. Looked up from germline, CDR1 is DFQATT and CDR2 is SNEGSKA (reference sequence). In every case, the donor was a healthy Caucasian. The same sample was also studied in work on yellow fever vaccine responses in identical twins.

The receptor was derived from a woman between 18 and 29 years old in good health. Sequenced material: CD8+ T cells sorted from blood. The chain joins TRBV20-1 to TRBJ2-5, with a weak D call TRBD2 (7 bases). This CDR3 is CSARLRRGGGIETQYF. As DNA, the CDR3 is TGCAGTGCTAGACTTAGAAGGGGGGGCGGGATAGAGACCCAGTACTTC.